This T cell receptor beta chain was recorded in a study of blood T cell repertoires in COVID-19. For the study at large: The study drew acute and convalescent COVID-19 samples from the United States, Italy and Spain. The analysed material was cDNA or gDNA that came from T cells, B-cell-depleted T cells, or PBMCs.

One Seattle source followed patients from active infection through their disease course. Germline V CDR1 and CDR2: MNHEY, SVGAGI. V was clipped by 7 bases and J by 5 bases; unmatched bases: 11. This CDR3 contains 15 residues. Original data processing: Estimation of nucleated cell counts was performed using reference gene primer amplification. Sequencing used immunoSEQ multiplex PCR; TCRdb keeps in-frame clones, though not all of them. V, J and clone size were drawn from that table, and D and trimming were deduced from the DNA. Of a few hundred thousand clones listed, approximately 78% are singletons. J is TRBJ1-2 and V is TRBV6-5; the match to TRBD1 covers 9 bases. The source material was peripheral blood. This receptor was obtained from a woman older than 75 with COVID-19, enrolled during active disease. The CDR3 region has the DNA TGTGCCAGCATCGCAATGACAGGGGGGAATTATGGCTACACCTTC. It translates to CASIAMTGGNYGYTF.